A single sample is the source of the 28 T cell receptor beta chains below, sequenced in a study of control samples from healthy donors and cancer patients. Some clones are missing from TCRdb's copy, which holds only in-frame ones; the method was immunoSEQ multiplex PCR. The sample includes 110,000 or so clones, roughly 89% of them seen just once. Sample: blood. These receptor sequences come from a man aged 25 to 40 in good health.

The chain links TRBV5-1 to TRBJ2-3; tentatively, D is TRBD1 or TRBD2 (6 bases each). V was pared by 5 bases and J by 5 bases, with 15 bases between. The length of the CDR3 is 14 residues. Per the germline V gene, CDR1 is SGHRS and CDR2 is YFSETQ. The chain's CDR3 is CASSPGGPVDTQYF. In nucleotides, the CDR3 is TGCGCCAGCAGTCCTGGGGGGCCGGTAGATACGCAGTATTTT.

The chain carries TRBV6-1 and TRBJ2-1; D is uncertain. V shed 2 bases and J shed 11 bases, with 10 bases lying between them. Germline CDR1 MNHNS, CDR2 SASEGT. The CDR3 spans 12 residues. This CDR3 reads CASSELVGQQFF. In DNA, the CDR3 is TGTGCCAGCAGTGAACTGGTCGGTCAGCAGTTCTTC.

This rearrangement joins TRBV19 to TRBJ2-2; no definite D call. Trimming removed 3 bases from V and 5 bases from J, with 4 bases in between. The CDR3 extends over 12 amino acids. Germline V CDR1 and CDR2: LNHDA, SQIVND (reference sequence). CDR3 coding DNA: TGTGCCAGTAGTATCATAACCGGGGAGCTGTTTTTT. Amino acid sequence: CASSIITGELFF. The whole variable domain, filled in from reference TRBV19 and TRBJ2-2, reads DGGITQSPKYLFRKEGQNVTLSCEQNLNHDAMYWYRQDPGQGLRLIYYSQIVNDFQKGDIAEGYSVSREKKESFPLTVTSAQKNPTAFYLCASSIITGELFFGEGSRLTVL.

The chain employs TRBV12-5 and TRBJ1-2, with D uncertain. This CDR3 spans 12 amino acids. V was cut by 2 bases and J by 4 bases, with 5 bases left in between. From germline, CDR1 is LGHNT and CDR2 FRNRAP. The DNA of the CDR3 is TGTGCTAGTGGTTTGAGGTCCTATGGCTACACCTTC. Residues: CASGLRSYGYTF.

This rearrangement joins TRBV25-1 to TRBJ2-1; perhaps TRBD2 as D (6 bases). The V gene lost 4 bases and the J gene lost 4 bases, with 14 bases spanning the gap. Germline V gene data show CDR1 as MGHDK and CDR2 as SYGVNS. The CDR3 loop spans 15 amino acids. This CDR3 is CASSVQAGIYNEQFF. The DNA of the CDR3 is TGTGCCAGCAGTGTTCAAGCGGGTATTTACAATGAGCAGTTCTTC.

The gene calls are TRBV11-3 and TRBJ2-3, with D hard to call. The CDR3 length is 13 residues. The V gene's germline CDR1 is SGHNT and CDR2 YENEEA. Trimming pared 0 bases from V and 6 bases from J, leaving 7 bases between. The DNA for the CDR3 is TGTGCCAGCAGCTTAGATCAAACCGATACGCAGTATTTT. As protein: CASSLDQTDTQYF.

V and J are TRBV10-3 and TRBJ1-5; D not resolved. CDR1 and CDR2 (germline): ENHRY, SYGVKD. The V and J ends lost 5 bases and 7 bases respectively, with 9 bases between them. The CDR3 spans 12 residues. The CDR3 region is CAISSLQQPQHF. For the CDR3, the DNA is TGTGCCATCAGTTCCTTGCAACAGCCCCAGCATTTT.

This chain joins TRBV19 and TRBJ1-2; D call uncertain. Per germline, CDR1 LNHDA and CDR2 SQIVND (reference sequence). The ends were cut back, 5 bases at V and 2 bases at J, with 6 bases in the middle. The CDR3 totals 12 residues. This chain's CDR3 is CASSLGNYGYTF. The CDR3 DNA follows: TGTGCCAGTAGTTTGGGAAACTATGGCTACACCTTC.

J is TRBJ2-5 and V is TRBV29-1; no clear D gene. Looked up from germline, CDR1 is SQVTM and CDR2 is ANQGSEA. The V and J ends lost 4 bases and 1 base respectively, with 7 bases between them. This CDR3 comprises 12 residues. The CDR3 sequence: CSVGPGQETQYF. CDR3 bases: TGCAGCGTTGGGCCTGGCCAAGAGACCCAGTACTTC.

This rearrangement joins TRBV24-1 to TRBJ2-5, with a tentative D call TRBD1 (6 bases). Trimming cost V 0 bases and J 4 bases, with 8 bases left between them. CDR1 and CDR2 from the germline V gene are KGHDR and SFDVKD. CDR3 length: 14 amino acids. The CDR3 sequence is CATSDLAGVETQYF. The DNA of the CDR3 is TGTGCCACCAGTGATTTGGCAGGGGTAGAGACCCAGTACTTC.

The chain joins TRBV7-3 to TRBJ2-6; 10 bases are a match to TRBD1. V shed 3 bases, J shed 2 bases, and the junction held 1 base outside the gene matches. Germline V gene data show CDR1 as SGHTA and CDR2 as FQGTGA. The CDR3 runs 16 residues. The chain's CDR3 is CASSLTGGAGANVLTF. The CDR3 coding sequence is TGTGCCAGCAGCTTGACAGGGGGCGCTGGGGCCAACGTCCTGACTTTC.

The chain recombines TRBV20-1 with TRBJ1-1; D unresolved. The CDR3 totals 13 residues. Trimming cost V 3 bases and J 1 base, with 9 bases left between them. Germline CDR1 DFQATT, CDR2 SNEGSKA (reference sequence). The CDR3 coding sequence is TGCAGTGCTAGTAATGTGGAGAACACTGAAGCTTTCTTT. Translated: CSASNVENTEAFF.

This chain connects TRBV10-3 to TRBJ1-4, with TRBD1 matching over 9 bases. V shed 0 bases, J shed 8 bases, and the junction held 4 bases outside the gene matches. Germline V gene sequence: CDR1 ENHRY, CDR2 SYGVKD. CDR3 length: 15 residues. CDR3 sequence reads: CAISESGQGEEKLFF. For the CDR3, the DNA is TGTGCCATCAGTGAGTCGGGACAGGGTGAGGAAAAACTGTTTTTT.

This clone has a single count. The chain carries TRBV11-3 and TRBJ2-1; D tentatively fits TRBD1 or TRBD2 (6 bases each). CDR3 length: 20 residues. Looked up from germline, CDR1 is SGHNT and CDR2 is YENEEA. Trimming pared 1 base from V and 8 bases from J, leaving 30 bases between. The CDR3 here is CASSLVWQGGQVPQLDEQFF. The CDR3, as DNA: TGTGCCAGCAGCTTAGTTTGGCAAGGGGGGCAGGTTCCACAATTAGATGAGCAGTTCTTC.

This clone was seen only a few times. The chain couples TRBV9 to TRBJ2-7; D gene ambiguous. Germline assignment: CDR1 SGDLS and CDR2 YYNGEE. V shed 2 bases and J shed 1 base, with 13 bases lying between them. This CDR3 spans 15 amino acids. CDR3 bases: TGTGCCAGCAGCGTCGAGCAGCGCAGATCCTACGAGCAGTACGTC. Translated: CASSVEQRRSYEQYV.

This clone came up once. This chain connects TRBV27 to TRBJ2-1, with 8 bases fitting TRBD2. The V gene end was trimmed by 4 bases and the J gene end by 5 bases; junction bases not matched to a gene: 10. Germline V gene lookup returns CDR1 MNHEY and CDR2 SMNVEV (reference sequence). This CDR3 comprises 16 residues. The CDR3: CASSSGLGLLHNEQFF. CDR3 bases: TGTGCCAGCAGTTCGGGACTAGGCCTATTACACAATGAGCAGTTCTTC.

The CDR3 region has the DNA TGTGCCAGCAGTAGCGGACAGACCCTTAACTATGGCTACACCTTC. Translated: CASSSGQTLNYGYTF. The chain carries TRBV6-5 and TRBJ1-2, with D tentatively TRBD1 (6 bases). The CDR3 consists of 15 residues. Germline CDR1 MNHEY, CDR2 SVGAGI. V was trimmed by 5 bases and J by 1 base, leaving 14 bases between them.

The V and J genes are TRBV11-2 and TRBJ2-1, with 8 bases matching TRBD2. The CDR3 is made up of 17 amino acids. The V gene's germline CDR1 is SGHAT and CDR2 FQNNGV. V was pared by 3 bases and J by 6 bases, with 13 bases of the junction left unmatched. The CDR3 DNA reads TGTGCCAGCAGCTTTGGACTAGCAGGGGCTTTGGGCAATGAGCAGTTCTTC. Protein product: CASSFGLAGALGNEQFF. Together with reference TRBV11-2 and TRBJ2-1, the CDR3 gives the full variable domain: EAGVAQSPRYKIIEKRQSVAFWCNPISGHATLYWYQQILGQGPKLLIQFQNNGVVDDSQLPKDRFSAERLKGVDSTLKIQPAKLEDSAVYLCASSFGLAGALGNEQFFGPGTRLTVL.

The CDR3 reads CASRLLGFYEQYF. The CDR3 nucleotides are TGTGCCAGCAGGCTACTAGGATTTTACGAGCAGTACTTC. V gene TRBV2 combines with J gene TRBJ2-7, with D tentatively TRBD2 (5 bases). The ends were cut back, 6 bases at V and 4 bases at J, with 13 bases in the middle. Germline V gene lookup returns CDR1 SNHLY and CDR2 FYNNEI. The CDR3 covers 13 residues.

The CDR3 spells CASTSHSEKLFF. CDR3 nucleotide sequence: TGTGCCAGCACCAGCCACAGCGAAAAACTGTTTTTT. V and J are TRBV6-5 and TRBJ1-4; no clear D. Trimming took off 7 bases at V and 8 bases at J, with 11 bases between the two ends. This CDR3 comprises 12 residues. CDR1 is MNHEY, CDR2 SVGAGI, per germline.

A remark on this clone: Relative to the germline gene, one junction end is altered; a read error may explain this. The chain recombines TRBV6-5 with TRBJ1-1; D possibly corresponds to TRBD1 (6 bases). Germline V gene lookup returns CDR1 MNHEY and CDR2 SVGAGI. The CDR3 spans 13 residues. The CDR3 coding sequence is TGTGCCAGCAGTTACGGGAGGAGGGGGTTAGGTCTCTTT. Its translation: CASSYGRRGLGLF.

V gene TRBV18 combines with J gene TRBJ1-1; 7 bases fit TRBD1. V lost 6 bases to trimming and J lost 1 base; unmatched junction nucleotides: 11. This CDR3 is 16 amino acids long. Germline V lookup: CDR1 KGHSH, CDR2 LQKENI. DNA of the CDR3: TGTGCCAGCTCCCCTCCGGCCCGGGACAGGAACACTGAAGCTTTCTTT. Protein: CASSPPARDRNTEAFF.

This sequence joins TRBV4-2 and TRBJ2-7; D perhaps matches TRBD2 (5 bases). V lost 4 bases, J lost 0 bases, and 10 bases lay in between. The CDR3 spans 14 residues. Germline CDR1 LGHNA, CDR2 YNFKEQ. The CDR3: CASSRETASYEQYF. The CDR3, as DNA: TGTGCCAGCAGCCGGGAGACGGCCTCCTACGAGCAGTACTTC.

The rearrangement joins TRBV7-9 to TRBJ2-1; D is perhaps TRBD2 (7 bases). CDR1 and CDR2 from the germline V gene are SEHNR and FQNEAQ (reference sequence). The CDR3 is 15 amino acids. V gave up 7 bases and J gave up 4 bases, with 17 bases separating them. The CDR3 sequence is CASTQRGGPYNEQFF. CDR3 sequence (DNA): TGTGCCAGCACCCAAAGGGGGGGACCTTACAATGAGCAGTTCTTC.

DNA for the CDR3: TGTGCCAGCAGTCGGGACAGGCGGAATTCACCCCTCCACTTT. Its protein is CASSRDRRNSPLHF. The rearrangement joins TRBV2 to TRBJ1-6; 8 bases are a match to TRBD1. The CDR3 consists of 14 residues. Trimming removed 5 bases from V and 7 bases from J; junction bases left unmatched: 4. CDR1 SNHLY and CDR2 FYNNEI come from the germline V gene.

The rearrangement links TRBV5-6 to TRBJ1-1; perhaps TRBD1 as D (5 bases). CDR3 length equals 16 residues. Germline V lookup: CDR1 SGHDT, CDR2 YYEEEE. Trimming took 6 bases from V and 4 from J, leaving 22 bases between them. CDR3 nucleotides: TGTGCCAGCAAGCCACCACCGTGGGGCCGGATCACTGAAGCTTTCTTT. It specifies CASKPPPWGRITEAFF. The full variable domain, in which reference TRBV5-6 and TRBJ1-1 provide the parts outside the CDR3, is DAGVTQSPTHLIKTRGQQVTLRCSPKSGHDTVSWYQQALGQGPQFIFQYYEEEERQRGNFPDRFSGHQFPNYSSELNVNALLLGDSALYLCASKPPPWGRITEAFFGQGTRLTVV.

The chain employs TRBV2 and TRBJ1-3, with TRBD1 matching over 7 bases. The germline V gene has CDR1 SNHLY and CDR2 FYNNEI. The V gene end was trimmed by 4 bases and the J gene end by 2 bases; junction bases not matched to a gene: 5. There are 15 residues in the CDR3. CDR3 sequence: CASSGAGTAGNTIYF. In DNA form, the CDR3 reads TGTGCCAGCAGTGGGGCCGGGACAGCTGGAAACACCATATATTTT.

The chain combines TRBV29-1 with TRBJ2-2; 7 positions match TRBD2. Germline V gives CDR1 SQVTM, CDR2 ANQGSEA. The CDR3 has 11 residues. V lost 5 bases, J lost 6 bases, and 0 bases stayed unmatched. The CDR3 sequence is CSVREAGELFF. The CDR3 nucleotides are TGCAGCGTTCGGGAGGCCGGGGAGCTGTTTTTT.